There are a few counts of the clone carrying this T cell receptor beta chain. The antigen is unknown. These data belong to a study of spatial heterogeneity in lung cancer. Study information: Consistent detection of more beta-chain than alpha-chain sequences was observed. On average, each unique TCR and UMI combination appeared more than ten times in raw reads.

The study's findings and limits: Whereas they appeared in blood less at follow-up, ubiquitous expanded tumor TCRs appeared there more at resection.

Germline V gene data show CDR1 as DFQATT and CDR2 as SNEGSKA (reference sequence). The CDR3 has 15 residues. Trimming removed 2 bases from V and 6 bases from J; junction bases left unmatched: 8. The sample's time point: sample taken at primary tumor resection. Unsorted tumor, nontumor lung tissue or cryopreserved PBMC supplied the whole RNA. The study tagged each TCR cDNA molecule with a unique molecular identifier. TCRdb itself ran the 5' RACE reads through MiXCR, one entry per CDR3 protein. The data contain approximately 92,000 distinct CDR3 sequences, about 12% of them singletons. The receptor's source is a male donor with early-stage non-small cell lung cancer. The specimen comprised PBMCs, sampled at surgery. The genes are TRBV20-1 and TRBJ2-1; 9 nucleotides line up with TRBD1. This chain's CDR3 is CSARRRDRASNEQFF. The CDR3 coding sequence is TGCAGTGCTAGACGCCGGGACAGGGCCTCCAATGAGCAGTTCTTC.